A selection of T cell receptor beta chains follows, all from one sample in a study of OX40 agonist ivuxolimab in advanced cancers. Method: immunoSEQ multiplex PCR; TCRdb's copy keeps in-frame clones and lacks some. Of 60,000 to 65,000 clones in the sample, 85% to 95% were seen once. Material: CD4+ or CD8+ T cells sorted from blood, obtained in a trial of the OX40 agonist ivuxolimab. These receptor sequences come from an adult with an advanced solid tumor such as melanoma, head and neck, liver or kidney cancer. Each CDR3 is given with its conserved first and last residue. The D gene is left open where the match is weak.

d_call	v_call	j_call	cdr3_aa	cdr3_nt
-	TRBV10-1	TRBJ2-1	CASRSGTENEQFF	TGCGCCAGCAGGTCCGGGACGGAGAATGAGCAGTTCTTC
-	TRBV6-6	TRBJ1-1	CASRGNTEAFF	TGTGCCAGCAGGGGGAACACTGAAGCTTTCTTT
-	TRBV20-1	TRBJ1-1	CSARANTEAFF	TGCAGTGCTAGGGCTAACACTGAAGCTTTCTTT
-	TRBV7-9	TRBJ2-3	CASSLVSGAFTDTQYF	TGTGCCAGCAGCTTAGTGTCAGGGGCTTTCACAGATACGCAGTATTTT
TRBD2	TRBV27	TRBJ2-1	CASSLTSGIENGQFF	TGTGCCAGCAGTCTGACTAGCGGGATCGAGAATGGGCAGTTCTTC
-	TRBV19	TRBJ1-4	CASSIAGGNEKLFF	TGTGCCAGTAGTATAGCCGGGGGTAATGAAAAACTGTTTTTT
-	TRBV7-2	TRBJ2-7	CASEGPDTYEQYF	TGTGCCAGCGAGGGCCCCGACACCTACGAGCAGTACTTC
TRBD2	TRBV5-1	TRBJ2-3	CASSAGLAGGRDTQYF	TGCGCCAGCAGCGCCGGACTAGCGGGAGGTCGAGATACGCAGTATTTT
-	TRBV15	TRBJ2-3	CATRGPEVTQYF	TGTGCCACCAGGGGTCCTGAGGTCACGCAGTATTTT
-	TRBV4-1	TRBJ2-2	CASSQRPRNWENTGELFF	TGCGCCAGCAGCCAACGCCCAAGGAACTGGGAGAACACCGGGGAGCTGTTTTTT